Reported below is one TCR beta chain. Its antigen remains unidentified. With 2 bases removed from V and 6 bases from J, the gap between germline ends came to 15 bases. CDR1 and CDR2 from the germline V gene are SGDLS and YYNGEE. The CDR3 consists of 14 residues. PCR involved 60 Vbeta and 13 Jbeta primers. Original data processing: A later analysis counted roughly 74 million unique TCR beta chains, some 12 million shared. Sequencing was performed with immunoSEQ multiplex PCR; in TCRdb, only in-frame clones are kept and a portion is missing. V and J calls and clone size are copied from that table; D and trimming were computed from the DNA. The sample comprises 120,000 or so clones, 60% to 75% of which are singletons, and 2.9% rests with the top ten. The data were obtained in a study of cytomegalovirus exposure and HLA in healthy donors. Notes on the study in general: Overall, approximately 150 TCR beta chains were annotated as cytomegalovirus-associated. A few chains tied to CMV proved CMV antigen-specific in vitro. One later analysis reportedly identified an Asian-associated ancestry cluster that showed fewer N-insertions than the approximately 600-donor mean.

This clonotype originated in a middle-aged woman in good health and CMV-seropositive. The sequencing input was PBMCs. The chain joins TRBV9 to TRBJ2-7; TRBD2 is a possible D gene (6 bases). CDR3 residues: CASSVGTEGAEQYF. The CDR3 DNA sequence: TGTGCCAGCAGCGTCGGGACTGAAGGAGCCGAGCAGTACTTC.